The 18 T cell receptor beta chains given below trace back to one sample, sequenced in a study of blood T cell repertoires in COVID-19. Sequencing used immunoSEQ multiplex PCR; TCRdb keeps in-frame clones, though not all of them. The table shows about 220,000 clones, with roughly 88% occurring only once. The sample was PBMCs or T cells enriched from blood (not recorded which). The receptors originated from a woman aged 40 to 55 with acute COVID-19.

This rearrangement joins TRBV5-8 to TRBJ1-1, with no clear D. The CDR3 is made up of 14 amino acids. V was pared by 1 base and J by 0 bases, with 7 bases between. Germline values: CDR1 SGHTS, CDR2 YDEGEE. The CDR3 protein is CASSLFFMNTEAFF. The CDR3 DNA reads as TGTGCCAGCAGCTTGTTTTTTATGAACACTGAAGCTTTCTTT.

The chain combines TRBV7-2 with TRBJ2-7; 10 bases are shared with TRBD2. The V gene's germline CDR1 is SGHTA and CDR2 FQGNSA. J gave up 2 bases and V 4 bases, and 5 bases lay outside the gene matches. The CDR3 is 15 amino acids. This CDR3 is CASSSRTSGAYEQYF. The CDR3 coding sequence is TGTGCCAGCAGCTCTCGGACTAGCGGAGCCTACGAGCAGTACTTC.

The J gene is TRBJ1-2, the V gene TRBV12-3 or TRBV12-4; unclear D gene. V dropped 5 bases and J dropped 8 bases, with 15 bases sitting between them. The CDR3 runs to 13 residues. This CDR3 reads CASSTGRERGYTF. CDR3 coding DNA: TGTGCCAGCAGTACCGGACGGGAAAGGGGCTACACCTTC.

This chain uses TRBV6-2 or TRBV6-3 with TRBJ2-2, with no clear D. The V gene's germline CDR1 is MNHEY and CDR2 SVGEGT. Trimming pared 3 bases from V and 3 bases from J, leaving 5 bases between. This CDR3 is 13 amino acids long. CDR3 loop: CASSYTYTGELFF. CDR3 bases: TGTGCCAGCAGTTATACATACACCGGGGAGCTGTTTTTT.

The gene calls are TRBV5-1 and TRBJ1-1; the D gene is possibly TRBD1 (5 bases). The V and J ends lost 5 bases and 6 bases respectively, with 20 bases between them. CDR1 and CDR2 from the germline V gene are SGHRS and YFSETQ. This CDR3 comprises 15 residues. CDR3 nucleotides: TGCGCCAGCAGTTGGATAGGGGCCCTAACGGCTGAAGCTTTCTTT. Translating gives CASSWIGALTAEAFF.

This rearrangement joins TRBV5-6 to TRBJ2-7, with D possibly matching TRBD2 (7 bases). The CDR3 spans 12 residues. Looked up from germline, CDR1 is SGHDT and CDR2 is YYEEEE. The CDR3 spells CASSERGRGSHV. Written as DNA, the CDR3 is TGTGCCAGCAGCGAGAGGGGGAGGGGGTCCCACGTC.

The CDR3 reads CASARGGGKDGELFF. For the CDR3, the DNA is TGTGCCAGCGCAAGGGGGGGAGGGAAAGACGGGGAGCTGTTTTTT. The V call is TRBV5-4, the J call TRBJ2-2; D might be TRBD2 (7 bases). Germline assignment: CDR1 SGHNT and CDR2 YYREEE (reference sequence). The CDR3 totals 15 residues. Deletions cut 7 bases from V and 7 bases from J, with 20 bases between. Combining the CDR3 with reference TRBV5-4 and TRBJ2-2 gives the whole variable domain ETGVTQSPTHLIKTRGQQVTLRCSSQSGHNTVSWYQQALGQGPQFIFQYYREEENGRGNFPPRFSGLQFPNYSSELNVNALELDDSALYLCASARGGGKDGELFFGEGSRLTVL.

V is TRBV5-1 and J is TRBJ1-4; D is perhaps TRBD1 (5 bases). There are 13 residues in the CDR3. Germline assignment: CDR1 SGHRS and CDR2 YFSETQ. The V end lost 0 bases, the J end lost 8 bases, and 8 bases lay between the germline ends. The DNA of the CDR3 is TGCGCCAGCAGCTTGGCTGGGGGGGAAAAACTGTTTTTT. This gives the protein CASSLAGGEKLFF.

This chain joins TRBV4-3 and TRBJ2-1; perhaps TRBD2 as D (5 bases). CDR1 is LGHNA, CDR2 YSLEER, per germline. The CDR3 loop spans 20 amino acids. The V end was cut by 4 bases, the J end by 8 bases, with 33 bases between. The DNA for the CDR3 is TGCGCCAGCAGCCCCACCGTAAAAATCGCGGAGCGGCTCTCGGGTTATGAGCAGTTCTTC. Translated, it gives CASSPTVKIAERLSGYEQFF.

The chain is built from TRBV7-2 and TRBJ2-1, with D possibly being TRBD2 (6 bases). Germline V gene lookup returns CDR1 SGHTA and CDR2 FQGNSA. Trimming left V 6 bases short and J 0 bases short, with 15 bases between. The CDR3 consists of 16 residues. CDR3 DNA: TGTGCCAGCAGGGATATCGGGGGTGCCTCCTACAATGAGCAGTTCTTC. This gives the protein CASRDIGGASYNEQFF.

The CDR3 reads CASSFLGGASNQPQHF. In nucleotides, the CDR3 is TGTGCCAGCAGTTTCTTGGGTGGGGCTAGCAATCAGCCCCAGCATTTT. V gene TRBV28 combines with J gene TRBJ1-5; TRBD1 is a possible D gene (5 bases). Deletions cut 3 bases from V and 0 bases from J, with 12 bases between. This CDR3 contains 16 residues. Germline CDR1 MDHEN, CDR2 SYDVKM.

This sequence joins TRBV10-1 and TRBJ1-2; unclear D gene. The CDR3 length is 10 residues. Deletions cut 5 bases from V and 12 bases from J, with 10 bases between. Germline V gives CDR1 WNHNN, CDR2 SYGVQD (reference sequence). In DNA form, the CDR3 reads TGCGCCAGCAGTTGGAGTACTAACACCTTC. Translating it yields CASSWSTNTF.

This chain joins TRBV11-2 and TRBJ2-1; TRBD2 aligns across 12 bases. CDR1 is SGHAT, CDR2 FQNNGV, per germline. V lost 0 bases to trimming and J lost 4 bases; unmatched junction nucleotides: 4. The CDR3 totals 17 residues. DNA of the CDR3: TGTGCCAGCAGCTTAGACCTAGCGGGAGGGCCTTACAATGAGCAGTTCTTC. Amino acid sequence: CASSLDLAGGPYNEQFF.

The V call is TRBV3-1 (or the pseudogene TRBV3-2), the J call TRBJ1-2; D is possibly TRBD1 (5 bases). The length of the CDR3 is 12 residues. The V and J ends lost 3 bases and 5 bases respectively, with 7 bases between them. Germline CDR1 and CDR2: LGHDT and YNNKEL (reference sequence). CDR3 in amino acids: CASSQGRYGYTF. As DNA, the CDR3 is TGTGCCAGCAGCCAGGGGCGGTATGGCTACACCTTC.

The rearrangement links TRBV11-3 to TRBJ1-1; 9 bases are shared with TRBD1. Germline loops: CDR1 SGHNT, CDR2 YENEEA. The CDR3 loop spans 15 amino acids. After removal of 3 bases from V and 6 bases from J, the junction contained 8 bases not matched to a gene. CDR3 nucleotide sequence: TGTGCCAGCAGCTTCCGACCGGGACAGGGATCTGAAGCTTTCTTT. The encoded protein is CASSFRPGQGSEAFF.

This clone has only a few counts. The chain uses TRBV19 and TRBJ1-3, with D uncertain. The CDR3 is 18 residues long. Deletions cut 5 bases from V and 0 bases from J, with 20 bases between. The germline CDR1 and CDR2 sequences are LNHDA and SQIVND (reference sequence). The CDR3 sequence is CASSGAKASSFSGNTIYF. The CDR3 nucleotides read TGTGCCAGTAGTGGAGCGAAGGCCTCCTCCTTCTCTGGAAACACCATATATTTT.

The V and J genes are TRBV5-1 and TRBJ2-7; TRBD1 matches 11 bases. The CDR3 runs 15 residues. The junction had 5 bases not matched to a gene; V was cut back by 4 bases and J by 2 bases. Germline-derived CDR1 and CDR2 are SGHRS and YFSETQ. CDR3 region: CASSPDRGRAYEQYF. The CDR3 nucleotides are TGCGCCAGCAGCCCGGACAGGGGGCGGGCCTACGAGCAGTACTTC. Full variable domain (remainder filled in from reference TRBV5-1 and TRBJ2-7): KAGVTQTPRYLIKTRGQQVTLSCSPISGHRSVSWYQQTPGQGLQFLFEYFSETQRNKGNFPGRFSGRQFSNSRSEMNVSTLELGDSALYLCASSPDRGRAYEQYFGPGTRLTVT.

The chain couples TRBV6-2 or TRBV6-3 to TRBJ1-5, with TRBD1 as a possible D gene (5 bases). CDR3 length: 16 residues. V was trimmed by 2 bases and J by 2 bases, leaving 13 bases between them. Germline V gene lookup returns CDR1 MNHEY and CDR2 SVGEGT. CDR3 nucleotides: TGTGCCAGCAGTTACGGGAGGGGTAATGGCAATCAGCCCCAGCATTTT. Translating gives CASSYGRGNGNQPQHF.